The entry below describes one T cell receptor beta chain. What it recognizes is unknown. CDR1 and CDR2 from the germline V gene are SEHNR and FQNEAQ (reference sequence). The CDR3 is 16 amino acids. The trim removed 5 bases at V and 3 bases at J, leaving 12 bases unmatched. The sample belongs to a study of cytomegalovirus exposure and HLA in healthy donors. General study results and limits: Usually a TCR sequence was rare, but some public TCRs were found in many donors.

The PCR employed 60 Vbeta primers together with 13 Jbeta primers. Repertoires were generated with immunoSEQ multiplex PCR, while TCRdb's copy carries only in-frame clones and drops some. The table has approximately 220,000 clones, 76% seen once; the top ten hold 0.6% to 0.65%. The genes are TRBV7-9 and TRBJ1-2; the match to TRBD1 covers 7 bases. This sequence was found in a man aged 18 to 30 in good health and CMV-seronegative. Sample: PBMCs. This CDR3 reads CASSDSRQGRDYGYTF. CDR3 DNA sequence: TGTGCCAGCAGCGATTCTCGACAGGGTAGGGACTATGGCTACACCTTC.